This T cell receptor (beta chain) came from a study of shared clonotypes between healthy human individuals. Points from the study as a whole: Generally, estimated richness proved larger in naive subsets than it did in memory subsets. All-four-donor shared clonotypes had higher generation probabilities than non-shared clonotypes did.

In regard to this clone: As yet, its antigen is unknown.

Produced via immunoSEQ multiplex PCR; TCRdb's table is partial and in-frame only. This repertoire shows roughly 2.1 million clones, about 93% found once; its top ten account for under 2%. V was trimmed by 0 bases and J by 5 bases, leaving 14 bases between them. Germline V gene sequence: CDR1 MNHEY, CDR2 SVGAGI. There are 15 residues in the CDR3. As defined, naive CD8 cells were CD45RO-negative and positively selected for CCR7, with terminally differentiated effector memory CD45RA+ cells excluded. The J gene is TRBJ2-7, the V gene TRBV6-5; D remains ambiguous. Material: naive CD8+ T cells from PBMCs. The sequence derives from a man younger than 35 in good health. Some clones in this sample may be carry-over from other donors' samples. The CDR3 DNA follows: TGTGCCAGCAGTTACTCACGTAGTACGGTCGACGAGCAGTACTTC. This gives the protein CASSYSRSTVDEQYF.